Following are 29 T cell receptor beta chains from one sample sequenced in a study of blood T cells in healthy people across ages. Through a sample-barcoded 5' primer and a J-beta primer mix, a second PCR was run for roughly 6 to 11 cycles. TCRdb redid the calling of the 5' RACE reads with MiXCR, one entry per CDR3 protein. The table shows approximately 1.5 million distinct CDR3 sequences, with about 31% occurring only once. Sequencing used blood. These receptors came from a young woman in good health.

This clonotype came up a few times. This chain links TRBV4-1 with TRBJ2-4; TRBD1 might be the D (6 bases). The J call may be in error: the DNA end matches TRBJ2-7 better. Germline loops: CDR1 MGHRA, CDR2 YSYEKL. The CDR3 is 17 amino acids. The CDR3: CASSQEGPGAFFYEQYF. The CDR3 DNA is TGCGCCAGCAGCCAAGAGGGCCCAGGGGCCTTTTTCTACGAGCAGTACTTC.

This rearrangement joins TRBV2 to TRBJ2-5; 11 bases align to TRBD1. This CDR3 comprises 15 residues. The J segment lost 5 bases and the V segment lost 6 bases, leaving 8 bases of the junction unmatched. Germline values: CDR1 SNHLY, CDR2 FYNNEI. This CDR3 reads CASSHPGTGGETQYF. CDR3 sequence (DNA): TGTGCCAGCAGCCACCCCGGGACAGGGGGGGAGACCCAGTACTTC.

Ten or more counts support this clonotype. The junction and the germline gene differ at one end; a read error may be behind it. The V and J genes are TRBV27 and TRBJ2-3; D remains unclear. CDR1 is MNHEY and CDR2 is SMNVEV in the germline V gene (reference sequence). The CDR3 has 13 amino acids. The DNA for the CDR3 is TGCGCCAGCAGCTTGAGCCGCACAGATACGCAGTATTTT. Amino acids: CASSLSRTDTQYF.

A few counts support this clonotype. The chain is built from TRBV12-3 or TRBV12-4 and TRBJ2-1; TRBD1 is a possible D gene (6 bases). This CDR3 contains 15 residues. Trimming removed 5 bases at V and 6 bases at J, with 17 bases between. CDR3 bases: TGTGCCAGCAGTCGTTACAGGGACCGCATCAATGAGCAGTTCTTC. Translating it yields CASSRYRDRINEQFF.

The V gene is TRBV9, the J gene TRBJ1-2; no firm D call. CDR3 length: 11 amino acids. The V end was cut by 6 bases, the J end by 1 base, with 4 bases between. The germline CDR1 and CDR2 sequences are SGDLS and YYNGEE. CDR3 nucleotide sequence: TGTGCCAGCACCAATAACTATGGCTACACCTTC. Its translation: CASTNNYGYTF.

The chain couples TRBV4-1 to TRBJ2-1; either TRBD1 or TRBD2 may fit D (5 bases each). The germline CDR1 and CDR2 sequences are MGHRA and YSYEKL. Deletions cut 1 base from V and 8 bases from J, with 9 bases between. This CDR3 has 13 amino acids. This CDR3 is CASSQVLGDEQFF. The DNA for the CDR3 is TGCGCCAGCAGCCAAGTCCTGGGGGATGAGCAGTTCTTC.

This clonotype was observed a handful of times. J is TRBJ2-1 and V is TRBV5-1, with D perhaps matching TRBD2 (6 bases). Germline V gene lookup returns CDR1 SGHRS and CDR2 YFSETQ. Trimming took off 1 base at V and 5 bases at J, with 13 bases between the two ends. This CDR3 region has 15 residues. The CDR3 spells CASSLYRDWDNEQFF. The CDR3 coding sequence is TGCGCCAGCAGCTTGTATCGGGACTGGGACAATGAGCAGTTCTTC.

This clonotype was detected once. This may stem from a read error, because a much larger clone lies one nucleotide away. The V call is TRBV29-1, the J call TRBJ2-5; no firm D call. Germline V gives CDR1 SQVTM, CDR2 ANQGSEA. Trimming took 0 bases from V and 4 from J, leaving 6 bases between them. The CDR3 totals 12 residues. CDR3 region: CSVEDRRETQYF. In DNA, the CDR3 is TGCAGCGTTGAAGATAGGAGAGAGACCCAGTACTTC. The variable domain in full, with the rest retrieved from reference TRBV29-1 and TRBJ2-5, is SAVISQKPSRDICQRGTSLTIQCQVDSQVTMMFWYRQQPGQSLTLIATANQGSEATYESGFVIDKFPISRPNLTFSTLTVSNMSPEDSSIYLCSVEDRRETQYFGPGTRLLVL.

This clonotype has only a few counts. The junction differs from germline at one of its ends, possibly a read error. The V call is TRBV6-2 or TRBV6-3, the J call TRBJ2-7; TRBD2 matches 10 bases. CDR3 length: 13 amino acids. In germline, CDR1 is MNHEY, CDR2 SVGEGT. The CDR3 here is CAGSGGAAYEQYF. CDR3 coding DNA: TGTGCCGGCAGCGGGGGGGCCGCCTACGAGCAGTACTTC.

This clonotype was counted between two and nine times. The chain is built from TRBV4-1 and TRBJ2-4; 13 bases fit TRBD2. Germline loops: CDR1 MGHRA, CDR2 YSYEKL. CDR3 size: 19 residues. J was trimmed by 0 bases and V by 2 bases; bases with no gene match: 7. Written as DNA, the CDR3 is TGCGCCAGCAGCCAACCGGGACTAGCGGGACGGGGAGCCAAAAACATTCAGTACTTC. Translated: CASSQPGLAGRGAKNIQYF.

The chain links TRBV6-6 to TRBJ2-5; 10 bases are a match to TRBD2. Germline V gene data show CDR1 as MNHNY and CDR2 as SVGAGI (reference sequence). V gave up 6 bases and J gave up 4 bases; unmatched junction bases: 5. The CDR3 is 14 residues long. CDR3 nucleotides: TGTGCCAGCAGAGGAGCGGGAGGGATAGAGACCCAGTACTTC. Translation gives CASRGAGGIETQYF.

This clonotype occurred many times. The CDR3 region is CASSLSGLHNEQFF. In DNA form, the CDR3 reads TGTGCCAGCAGCCTAAGTGGGCTTCACAATGAGCAGTTCTTC. The V gene is TRBV7-9, the J gene TRBJ2-1; D not certain. Germline CDR1 is SEHNR and CDR2 is FQNEAQ (reference sequence). The CDR3 length is 14 residues. The V gene lost 5 bases and the J gene lost 5 bases, with 13 bases spanning the gap.

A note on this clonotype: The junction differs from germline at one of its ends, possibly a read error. The CDR3 coding sequence is TGTGCCAGCAGCGTAGCGGGGGGGCAAGATACGCAGTATTTT. This sequence encodes CASSVAGGQDTQYF. The chain links TRBV7-7 to TRBJ2-3, with 11 bases identical to TRBD2. The CDR3 has 14 amino acids. Germline loops: CDR1 SSHAT, CDR2 FNYEAQ (reference sequence).

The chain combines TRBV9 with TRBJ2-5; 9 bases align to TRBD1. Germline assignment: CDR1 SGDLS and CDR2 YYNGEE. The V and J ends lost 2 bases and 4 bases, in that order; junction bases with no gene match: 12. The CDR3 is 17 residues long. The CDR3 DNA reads TGTGCCAGCAGCGTGGTCCCCACGGGACAGGGAGCAGAGACCCAGTACTTC. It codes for CASSVVPTGQGAETQYF.

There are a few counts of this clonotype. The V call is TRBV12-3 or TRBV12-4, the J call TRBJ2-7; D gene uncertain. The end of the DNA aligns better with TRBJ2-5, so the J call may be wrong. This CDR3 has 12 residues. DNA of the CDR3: TGTGCCAGCGGCTACGCTGGAGAGACCCAGTACTTC. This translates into CASGYAGETQYF.

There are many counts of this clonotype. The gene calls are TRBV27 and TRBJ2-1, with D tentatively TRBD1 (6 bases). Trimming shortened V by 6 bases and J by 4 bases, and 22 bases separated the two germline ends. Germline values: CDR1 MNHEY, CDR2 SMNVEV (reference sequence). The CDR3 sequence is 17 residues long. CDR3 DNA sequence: TGTGCCAGCAGCACAATTGGACAGTACCCGGGGTACAATGAGCAGTTCTTC. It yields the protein CASSTIGQYPGYNEQFF.

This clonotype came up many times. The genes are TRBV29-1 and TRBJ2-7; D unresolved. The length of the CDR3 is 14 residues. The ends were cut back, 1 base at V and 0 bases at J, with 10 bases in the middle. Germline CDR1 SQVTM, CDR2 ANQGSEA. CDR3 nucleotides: TGCAGCGTTGAAGTACAGAGCCTCTCCTACGAGCAGTACTTC. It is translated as CSVEVQSLSYEQYF.

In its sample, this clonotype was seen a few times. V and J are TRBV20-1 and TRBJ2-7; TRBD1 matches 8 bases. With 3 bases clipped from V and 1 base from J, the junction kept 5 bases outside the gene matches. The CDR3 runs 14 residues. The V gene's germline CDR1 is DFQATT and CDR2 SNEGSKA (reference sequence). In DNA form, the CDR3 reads TGCAGTGCTAGGGGGCAGGGGGCTTCCTACGAGCAGTACTTC. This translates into CSARGQGASYEQYF.

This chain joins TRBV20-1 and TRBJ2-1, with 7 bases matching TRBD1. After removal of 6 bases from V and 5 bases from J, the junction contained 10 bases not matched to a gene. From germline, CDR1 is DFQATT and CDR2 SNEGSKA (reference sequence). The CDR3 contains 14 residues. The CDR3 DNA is TGCAGTGCAGGACGACAGGGTAAGAACAATGAGCAGTTCTTC. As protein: CSAGRQGKNNEQFF.

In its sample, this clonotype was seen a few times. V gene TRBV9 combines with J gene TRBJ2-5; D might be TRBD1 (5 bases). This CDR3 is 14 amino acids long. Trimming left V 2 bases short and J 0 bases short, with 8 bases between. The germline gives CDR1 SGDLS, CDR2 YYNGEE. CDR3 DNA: TGTGCCAGCAGCGTCGCAGGGAACCAAGAGACCCAGTACTTC. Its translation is CASSVAGNQETQYF.

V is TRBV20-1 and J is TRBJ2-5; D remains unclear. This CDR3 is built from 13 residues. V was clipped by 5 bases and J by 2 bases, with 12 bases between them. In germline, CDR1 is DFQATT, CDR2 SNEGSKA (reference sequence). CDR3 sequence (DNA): TGCAGTGCTGATAAACTGGGACAAGAGACCCAGTACTTC. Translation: CSADKLGQETQYF.

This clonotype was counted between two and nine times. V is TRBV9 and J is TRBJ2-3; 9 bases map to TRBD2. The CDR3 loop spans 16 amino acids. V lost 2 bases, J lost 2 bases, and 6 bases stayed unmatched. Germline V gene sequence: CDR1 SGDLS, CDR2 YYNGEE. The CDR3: CASSVSGSGVTDTQYF. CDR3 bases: TGTGCCAGCAGCGTTAGCGGGAGCGGAGTCACAGATACGCAGTATTTT.

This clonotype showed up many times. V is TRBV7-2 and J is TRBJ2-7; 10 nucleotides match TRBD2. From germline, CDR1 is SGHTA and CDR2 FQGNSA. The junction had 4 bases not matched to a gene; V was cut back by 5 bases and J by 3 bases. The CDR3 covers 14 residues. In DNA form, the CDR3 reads TGTGCCAGCAGCCCCTGGACTAGCGGCTACGAGCAGTACTTC. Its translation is CASSPWTSGYEQYF.

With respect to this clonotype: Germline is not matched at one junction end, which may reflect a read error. The CDR3 spells CSSPSGDLQGTQYF. In nucleotides, the CDR3 is TGCAGCTCACCTAGCGGGGACTTACAAGGGACCCAGTACTTC. The J gene is TRBJ2-7, the V gene TRBV29-1, with 9 bases matching TRBD2. With the DNA end fitting TRBJ2-5 better, the J assignment may be wrong. Germline values: CDR1 SQVTM, CDR2 ANQGSEA. This CDR3 region has 14 residues.

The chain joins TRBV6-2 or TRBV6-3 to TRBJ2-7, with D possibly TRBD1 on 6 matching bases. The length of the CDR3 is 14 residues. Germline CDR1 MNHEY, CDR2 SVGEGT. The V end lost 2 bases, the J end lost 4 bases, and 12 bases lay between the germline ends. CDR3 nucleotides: TGTGCCAGCAGTTACGGCAGGGGCGTTTACGAGCAGTACTTC. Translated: CASSYGRGVYEQYF.

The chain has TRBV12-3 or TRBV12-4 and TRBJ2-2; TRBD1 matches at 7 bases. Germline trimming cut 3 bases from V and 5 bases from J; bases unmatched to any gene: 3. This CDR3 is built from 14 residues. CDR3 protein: CASSFRQGTGELFF. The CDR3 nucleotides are TGTGCCAGCAGTTTCCGACAGGGTACCGGGGAGCTGTTTTTT.

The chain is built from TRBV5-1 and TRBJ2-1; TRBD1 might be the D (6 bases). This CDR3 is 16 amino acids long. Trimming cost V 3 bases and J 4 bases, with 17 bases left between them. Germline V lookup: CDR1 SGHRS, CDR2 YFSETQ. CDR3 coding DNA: TGCGCCAGCAGCTCCCACAGGGATACTCCTTACAATGAGCAGTTCTTC. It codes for CASSSHRDTPYNEQFF.

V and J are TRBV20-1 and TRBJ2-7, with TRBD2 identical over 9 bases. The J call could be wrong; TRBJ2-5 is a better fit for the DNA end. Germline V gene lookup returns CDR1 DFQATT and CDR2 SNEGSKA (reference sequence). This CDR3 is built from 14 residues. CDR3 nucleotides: TGCAGTGCTCTCCCGGGACTAGCCTTGGAGACCCAGTACTTC. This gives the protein CSALPGLALETQYF.

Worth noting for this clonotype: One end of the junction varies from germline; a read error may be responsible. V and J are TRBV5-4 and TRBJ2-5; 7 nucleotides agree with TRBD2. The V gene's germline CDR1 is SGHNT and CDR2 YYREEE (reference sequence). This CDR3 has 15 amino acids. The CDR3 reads CVSSFGGGKQETQYF. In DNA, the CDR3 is TGTGTCAGCAGCTTTGGGGGGGGGAAACAAGAGACCCAGTACTTC.